This TCR beta chain comes out of a study of T cells after yellow fever vaccination. The TCR cDNA carried a universal primer site and UMIs from 5'RACE template switching. TCRdb recomputed calls from the 5' RACE reads with MiXCR, one row per CDR3 protein. This sample has 300,000 or so distinct CDR3 sequences, with about 6.6% found just once. The CDR3 has 14 amino acids. Germline loops: CDR1 SGHRS, CDR2 YFSETQ. The V segment lost 4 bases and the J segment 4 bases; nucleotides outside the gene matches: 6. Many counts were recorded for this clonotype. Antigen: not known. Findings and caveats of the study: After the booster, over 95% of CD4 and more than 85% of CD8 primary-response clones were re-detected. Overlap between CD4 and CD8 compartments was detected for a small share of clonotypes. FACS-sorted repertoires could contain abundant clonotypes contaminating from the bulk population.

This rearrangement joins TRBV5-1 to TRBJ1-1; TRBD1 matches at 8 bases. This receptor was obtained from a man between 18 and 29 years old who received the YFV17D yellow fever vaccine. The sample in question was PBMCs, obtained 45 days after the first yellow fever vaccination. The DNA of the CDR3 is TGCGCCAGCAGCCCGCAGGGGGCATCCACTGAAGCTTTCTTT. This gives the protein CASSPQGASTEAFF.